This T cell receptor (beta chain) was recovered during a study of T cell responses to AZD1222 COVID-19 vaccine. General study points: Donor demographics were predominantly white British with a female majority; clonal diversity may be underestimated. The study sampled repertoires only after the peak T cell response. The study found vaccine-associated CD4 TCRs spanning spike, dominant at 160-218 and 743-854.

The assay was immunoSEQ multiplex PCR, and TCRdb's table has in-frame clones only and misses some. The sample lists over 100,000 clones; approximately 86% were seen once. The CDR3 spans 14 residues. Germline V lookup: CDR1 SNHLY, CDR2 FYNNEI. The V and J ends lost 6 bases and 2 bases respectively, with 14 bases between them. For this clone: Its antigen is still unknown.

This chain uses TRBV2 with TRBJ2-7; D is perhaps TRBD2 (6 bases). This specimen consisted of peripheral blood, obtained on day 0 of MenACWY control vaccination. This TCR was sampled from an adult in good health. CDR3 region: CASRTRLGTYEQYF. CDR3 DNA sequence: TGTGCCAGCAGAACCAGACTAGGAACCTACGAGCAGTACTTC.